A selection of T cell receptor beta chains follows, all from one sample in a study of blood T cells in healthy people across ages. From the 5' RACE reads, TCRdb called clonotypes with MiXCR, one entry per CDR3 protein. The table lists hundreds of thousands of distinct CDR3 sequences, about 48% of them singletons. The sample comprised blood. These receptors were collected from a young man in good health. The CDR3 runs from the conserved cysteine through the conserved F or W. Size values are once, few and many counts, or a class for expanded clones, and some rows have none.

size: many; V: TRBV20-1; CDR3: CSASLDSSYEQYF
size: few; V: TRBV5-1; CDR3: CASGTTSGTYEQYF
size: NA; V: TRBV7-9; CDR3: CASAGASRAYEQYF
size: NA; V: TRBV9; CDR3: CASSPRQGRNSPLHF
size: NA; V: TRBV30; CDR3: CAWSVLDEQFF
size: few; V: TRBV7-2; CDR3: CACSLSIYNSPLHF
size: NA; V: TRBV19; CDR3: CASSIQGSYEQYF
size: NA; V: TRBV4-1; CDR3: CASSQSIAGGTDTQYF
size: few; V: TRBV5-1; CDR3: CASSSNGQFSSGNTIYF
size: NA; V: TRBV4-1; CDR3: CASSQVSGGADTQYF
size: few; V: TRBV5-1; CDR3: CASSLALRTDTQYF
size: NA; V: TRBV11-3; CDR3: CASSGGAGRGTDTQYF
size: NA; V: TRBV20-1; CDR3: CSARGTAQGTDTQYF
size: NA; V: TRBV5-1; CDR3: CASSLDRGLAETQYF
size: NA; V: TRBV4-1; CDR3: CASSQARRDTQYF
size: few; V: TRBV20-1; CDR3: CSARRGGRGMSDTQYF
size: NA; V: TRBV7-9; CDR3: CASSLVGGEAFF
size: NA; V: TRBV7-2; CDR3: CASSSDSNQETQYF
size: many; V: TRBV4-3; CDR3: CASSQGTTIYNEQFF
size: NA; V: TRBV4-2; CDR3: CASSPGGAGESSYNEQYF
size: NA; V: TRBV20-1; CDR3: CSARAFLGINEQFF
size: NA; V: TRBV12-3/TRBV12-4; CDR3: CASWGHYEQYF
size: NA; V: TRBV4-1; CDR3: CASSQEKDQSTQYF
size: NA; V: TRBV20-1; CDR3: CSALPGDRGYGYTF
size: NA; V: TRBV7-9; CDR3: CASSLGVAGNTDTQYF
size: NA; V: TRBV29-1; CDR3: CSVEEGHSGANVLTF
size: NA; V: TRBV6-2/TRBV6-3; CDR3: CASSFLAGGAKNIQYF
size: NA; V: TRBV5-4; CDR3: CASSRSGAPDTQYF
size: few; V: TRBV29-1; CDR3: CSVDPGANVLTF
size: NA; V: TRBV25-1; CDR3: CASSGLAGGVYEQYF
size: NA; V: TRBV11-2; CDR3: CASSLGGGISYEQYF
size: NA; V: TRBV7-2; CDR3: CASKKGGGSGFTEAFF
size: NA; V: TRBV6-5; CDR3: CASTRGEGANGYTF
size: NA; V: TRBV20-1; CDR3: CSASDRDYGYTF
size: NA; V: TRBV28; CDR3: CASSFGRLSTNEKLFF
size: NA; V: TRBV7-8; CDR3: CASSPDTGINIQYF
size: few; V: TRBV28; CDR3: CASSPGGSLAKNIQYF
size: NA; V: TRBV29-1; CDR3: CSVEDQDRVHNEQFF
size: NA; V: TRBV20-1; CDR3: CSAPKAGANVLTF
size: few; V: TRBV27; CDR3: CASGNRGTEQFF
size: NA; V: TRBV7-2; CDR3: CASSLTGKVADTQYF
size: many; V: TRBV7-2; CDR3: CASSFGLGKYEQYF
size: NA; V: TRBV20-1; CDR3: CSAALRDKYF
size: NA; V: TRBV12-3/TRBV12-4; CDR3: CASSQTDNEQFF
size: NA; V: TRBV12-3/TRBV12-4; CDR3: CTSRKAGGSHEQFF
size: few; V: TRBV4-1; CDR3: CASSSSGGAVIIADTQYF
size: few; V: TRBV4-2; CDR3: CASSQEEGGLAGGYSSYEQYF
size: few; V: TRBV6-1; CDR3: CATISGTTYEQYF
size: NA; V: TRBV25-1; CDR3: CASSEVRGSSTGELFF
size: NA; V: TRBV18; CDR3: CASSPRAAEETQYF
size: NA; V: TRBV18; CDR3: CASSPGAGAPYEQYF
size: once; V: TRBV7-9; CDR3: CASGKGGLDTEAFF
size: few; V: TRBV3-1; CDR3: CASGTLNTEAFF
size: NA; V: TRBV11-2; CDR3: CASSLFAGGGETQYF
size: NA; V: TRBV4-3; CDR3: CASSQGGGLLDTQYF
size: NA; V: TRBV27; CDR3: CASSLSSNTGAQYF
size: NA; V: TRBV21-1; CDR3: CASGAGGTSPEQYF